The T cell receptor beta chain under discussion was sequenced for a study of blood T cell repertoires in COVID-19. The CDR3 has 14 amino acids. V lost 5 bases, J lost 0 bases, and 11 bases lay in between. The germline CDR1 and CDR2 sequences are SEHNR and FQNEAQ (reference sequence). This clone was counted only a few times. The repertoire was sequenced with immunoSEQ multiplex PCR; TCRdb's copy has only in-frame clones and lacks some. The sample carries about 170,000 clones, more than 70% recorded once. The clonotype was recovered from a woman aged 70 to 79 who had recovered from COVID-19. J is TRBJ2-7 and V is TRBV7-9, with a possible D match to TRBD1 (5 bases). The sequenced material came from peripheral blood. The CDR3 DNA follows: TGTGCCAGCAGCCTGGGGCGTCACTCCTACGAGCAGTACTTC. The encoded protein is CASSLGRHSYEQYF.